The source of this T cell receptor beta chain is a study of blood T cells in healthy people across ages. Deletions cut 6 bases from V and 3 bases from J, with 22 bases between. This CDR3 has 17 amino acids. About this clonotype itself: Its antigen is not identified.

Points from the study as a whole: Changes in expanded clonotypes were possibly confounded, as the CMV status of donors was unknown. Age brought a roughly linear fall in TCR beta diversity measured per million T cells.

A second PCR of about 7 to 12 cycles used a sample-barcoded 5' primer and a J-beta primer mix. MiXCR was run by TCRdb on the 5' RACE reads, yielding one entry per CDR3 protein. The table records 850,000 to 950,000 distinct CDR3 sequences, under 30% of them present only once. Source material: blood. This chain links TRBV12-3 or TRBV12-4 with TRBJ2-3; D may correspond to TRBD1 or TRBD2 (6 bases each). The sequence was obtained from a woman over 75 in good health. The CDR3 DNA reads as TGTGCCAGCAGCCGCCGCCCGGGGGCGTATATTACAGATACGCAGTATTTT. Its protein product is CASSRRPGAYITDTQYF.